Listed here are 19 T cell receptor beta chains from one sample, sequenced in a study of shared clonotypes between healthy human individuals. Only in-frame clones appear in the TCRdb table, and some are missing; sequencing was by immunoSEQ multiplex PCR. The data contain about 1.5 million clones, 95% to 99% of them singletons. The sample comprised naive CD4+ T cells sorted from blood. Described subset: CD45RA+ positively selected. These receptors all come from a man aged 30-40 years in good health.

V is TRBV2 and J is TRBJ2-6; unclear D gene. CDR3 length equals 15 residues. The ends were cut back, 7 bases at V and 1 base at J, with 11 bases in the middle. Germline V gene data show CDR1 as SNHLY and CDR2 as FYNNEI. CDR3 loop: CASKPGPSGANVLTF. The CDR3 DNA reads TGTGCCAGCAAGCCCGGGCCGTCTGGGGCCAACGTCCTGACTTTC.

The chain couples TRBV9 to TRBJ2-2; possible D gene TRBD1, 5 bases. The V gene lost 4 bases and the J gene lost 2 bases, with 9 bases spanning the gap. From germline, CDR1 is SGDLS and CDR2 YYNGEE. This CDR3 comprises 14 residues. CDR3: CASSIRDNTGELFF. CDR3 in DNA: TGTGCCAGCAGCATCAGGGATAACACCGGGGAGCTGTTTTTT.

V usage is TRBV7-2 and J usage is TRBJ2-1; D may match TRBD1 or TRBD2 (6 bases each). V lost 7 bases to trimming and J lost 8 bases, with 21 bases between them. This CDR3 spans 15 amino acids. Germline V gene sequence: CDR1 SGHTA, CDR2 FQGNSA. The CDR3 loop reads CASNLRGEYGHEQFF. In nucleotides, the CDR3 is TGTGCCAGCAATTTAAGGGGGGAATATGGTCATGAGCAGTTCTTC.

The chain carries TRBV29-1 and TRBJ1-1, with 7 bases fitting TRBD1. The CDR3 runs 13 residues. J gave up 7 bases and V 6 bases, and 11 bases lay outside the gene matches. Looked up from germline, CDR1 is SQVTM and CDR2 is ANQGSEA. The CDR3 sequence is CSVRDSTEGEAFF. The CDR3 DNA sequence: TGCAGCGTCCGGGACAGCACTGAGGGTGAAGCTTTCTTT.

The chain uses TRBV4-3 and TRBJ2-3; 7 nucleotides agree with TRBD1. V trimming: 1 base; J trimming: 2 bases; junction bases outside the gene matches: 9. CDR1 and CDR2 from the germline V gene are LGHNA and YSLEER. There are 17 residues in the CDR3. CDR3 coding DNA: TGCGCCAGCAGCCAAGGCCAAACAGGGGCTAACACAGATACGCAGTATTTT. It translates to CASSQGQTGANTDTQYF.

The J gene is TRBJ2-7, the V gene TRBV28; a weak D match, TRBD2 (6 bases). The germline V gene has CDR1 MDHEN and CDR2 SYDVKM. This CDR3 is built from 14 residues. V lost 5 bases and J 5 bases, leaving 16 bases between the germline ends. The chain's CDR3 is CASSPPARGNEQYF. Written as DNA, the CDR3 is TGTGCCAGCAGTCCACCAGCACGGGGGAACGAGCAGTACTTC.

The chain combines TRBV6-5 with TRBJ1-1, with 7 positions matching TRBD1. The CDR3 contains 15 residues. V shed 7 bases, J shed 4 bases, and the junction held 12 bases outside the gene matches. Germline V gene sequence: CDR1 MNHEY, CDR2 SVGAGI. The CDR3 protein is CASTPPGQISTEAFF. The CDR3 DNA follows: TGTGCCAGCACCCCACCGGGACAGATATCCACTGAAGCTTTCTTT.

The genes are TRBV9 and TRBJ2-1; no firm D call. Trimming removed 9 bases from V and 0 bases from J, with 13 bases in between. CDR1 and CDR2 (germline): SGDLS, YYNGEE. The CDR3 runs to 14 residues. Here the CDR3 DNA reads TGTGCCACCTCGAAGGGAAGCTCCTACAATGAGCAGTTCTTC. As protein: CATSKGSSYNEQFF. The whole variable domain, filled in from reference TRBV9 and TRBJ2-1, reads DSGVTQTPKHLITATGQRVTLRCSPRSGDLSVYWYQQSLDQGLQFLIQYYNGEERAKGNILERFSAQQFPDLHSELNLSSLELGDSALYFCATSKGSSYNEQFFGPGTRLTVL.

The chain joins TRBV27 to TRBJ1-1, with 7 bases lining up with TRBD1. Losses at the gene ends were 3 bases for V and 2 bases for J; bases not matched to a gene: 6. CDR1 MNHEY and CDR2 SMNVEV come from the germline V gene (reference sequence). The CDR3 length is 15 residues. The CDR3 region is CASSFWTGGNTEAFF. CDR3 DNA: TGTGCCAGCAGTTTCTGGACAGGCGGAAACACTGAAGCTTTCTTT.

This chain connects TRBV30 to TRBJ1-3; D is uncertain. V was cut by 0 bases and J by 3 bases, with 9 bases left in between. The CDR3 has 14 amino acids. Germline values: CDR1 GTSNPN, CDR2 SVGIG (reference sequence). The CDR3, as DNA: TGTGCCTGGAGTGTTCCCGGTGGTGGAAACACCATATATTTT. Translation: CAWSVPGGGNTIYF.

The chain couples TRBV19 to TRBJ2-1; D ambiguous. Looked up from germline, CDR1 is LNHDA and CDR2 is SQIVND (reference sequence). Trimming cost V 6 bases and J 9 bases, with 12 bases left between them. The CDR3 totals 12 residues. The CDR3 is CASSLLNGEQFF. Here the CDR3 DNA reads TGTGCCAGTAGCCTCTTAAACGGTGAGCAGTTCTTC.

This chain connects TRBV11-2 to TRBJ2-7; the match to TRBD1 covers 9 bases. The CDR3 totals 15 residues. Germline V CDR1 and CDR2: SGHAT, FQNNGV. V dropped 7 bases and J dropped 2; count of bases not matched to a gene: 9. The CDR3 protein is CASNPPGTGTYEQYF. CDR3 DNA sequence: TGTGCCAGCAACCCCCCCGGGACAGGGACCTACGAGCAGTACTTC.

V is TRBV7-8 and J is TRBJ2-7; 12 nucleotides line up with TRBD2. The ends lost 5 bases at V and 2 bases at J; junction bases unmatched: 16. The CDR3 loop spans 19 amino acids. Germline V CDR1 and CDR2: SGHVS, FQNEAQ. This CDR3 reads CASSLRTTSGSMGPYEQYF. The CDR3 nucleotides are TGTGCCAGCAGCCTCAGGACGACTAGCGGGAGTATGGGGCCCTACGAGCAGTACTTC. The entire variable domain, with the rest obtained from reference TRBV7-8 and TRBJ2-7, is as follows: GAGVSQSPRYKVAKRGQDVALRCDPISGHVSLFWYQQALGQGPEFLTYFQNEAQLDKSGLPSDRFFAERPEGSVSTLKIQRTQQEDSAVYLCASSLRTTSGSMGPYEQYFGPGTRLTVT.

This chain links TRBV28 with TRBJ2-2; 8 bases match TRBD2. Germline V gene sequence: CDR1 MDHEN, CDR2 SYDVKM. V lost 2 bases to trimming and J lost 12 bases; unmatched junction nucleotides: 11. This CDR3 region has 15 residues. The CDR3, as DNA: TGTGCCAGCAGTTTAAGGGCGGGAGGCCAAAAGAAGCTGTTTTTT. This translates into CASSLRAGGQKKLFF. Filled out from reference TRBV28 and TRBJ2-2, the complete variable domain reads DVKVTQSSRYLVKRTGEKVFLECVQDMDHENMFWYRQDPGLGLRLIYFSYDVKMKEKGDIPEGYSVSREKKERFSLILESASTNQTSMYLCASSLRAGGQKKLFFGEGSRLTVL.

The chain couples TRBV4-2 to TRBJ1-5; D perhaps matches TRBD1 (6 bases). There are 14 residues in the CDR3. V dropped 1 base and J dropped 5 bases, with 9 bases sitting between them. Germline V gene sequence: CDR1 LGHNA, CDR2 YNFKEQ. DNA for the CDR3: TGTGCCAGCAGCCAAGGGGGGCCCGATCAGCCCCAGCATTTT. This encodes CASSQGGPDQPQHF.

This clone was detected only once. The rearrangement joins TRBV11-2 to TRBJ2-4, with D possibly matching TRBD1 (5 bases). Germline V gene sequence: CDR1 SGHAT, CDR2 FQNNGV. The V end lost 5 bases, the J end lost 3 bases, and 11 bases lay between the germline ends. CDR3 length equals 14 residues. Written as DNA, the CDR3 is TGTGCCAGCAGCCGTCTGCAGGGCAAAAACATTCAGTACTTC. It encodes CASSRLQGKNIQYF.

The chain recombines TRBV7-9 with TRBJ1-1; D uncertain. Germline values: CDR1 SEHNR, CDR2 FQNEAQ (reference sequence). The CDR3 is 11 residues long. V was cut by 5 bases and J by 9 bases, with 10 bases left in between. CDR3 sequence (DNA): TGTGCCAGCAGCCCCCTCGCGCAAGCTTTCTTT. It yields the protein CASSPLAQAFF.

This clone occurred once. The chain combines TRBV21-1 with TRBJ2-1; the table assigns TRBD2, which was not confirmed against the DNA. TRBV21-1 is termed a pseudogene. CDR3 size: 14 residues. CDR3 nucleotide sequence: TGTGCCAGCAGGCCGGGACTACTAAACAATGAGCAGTTCTTC. Encoded protein: CASRPGLLNNEQFF.

The chain couples TRBV10-3 to TRBJ2-2, with D perhaps given as TRBD1 or TRBD2 (5 bases each). Trimming left V 8 bases short and J 5 bases short, with 18 bases between. The CDR3 spans 15 residues. CDR1 is ENHRY, CDR2 SYGVKD, per germline. Here the CDR3 DNA reads TGTGCCATCGGTACCGGGACGGAGCGGACCGGGGAGCTGTTTTTT. It encodes CAIGTGTERTGELFF.